This TCR beta chain was captured in a study of identical twins. One entry per CDR3 protein, called by TCRdb with MiXCR from the 5' RACE reads. The table lists under 800,000 distinct CDR3 sequences, about 20% of them singletons, with more than 4% in the top ten. Germline V CDR1 and CDR2: MGHDK, SYGVNS. This CDR3 comprises 13 residues. Deletions cut 6 bases from V and 5 bases from J, with 13 bases between. This sample was shared with a second study, whose subject was T cells expressing NK-cell markers. This second study says: The use of an anti-gamma-delta TCR antibody, which was added in several experiments, restricted sorting to T cells expressing alpha-beta TCR.

This clonotype originated in a woman aged 18-35 years in good health. The sequencing sample was made of PBMCs. The chain joins TRBV25-1 to TRBJ2-5; possibly TRBD1 for D (7 bases). The CDR3 reads CASREGARETQYF. DNA of the CDR3: TGTGCCAGCAGGGAGGGGGCGCGGGAGACCCAGTACTTC. Full variable domain (rest looked up from reference TRBV25-1 and TRBJ2-5): EADIYQTPRYLVIGTGKKITLECSQTMGHDKMYWYQQDPGMELHLIHYSYGVNSTEKGDLSSESTVSRIRTEHFPLTLESARPSHTSQYLCASREGARETQYFGPGTRLLVL.